This T cell receptor (beta chain) came from a study of OX40 agonist ivuxolimab in advanced cancers. Study findings and constraints: Circulating CD4+ and CD8+ T cells showed clonal expansion by week 6 at 0.1 to 3.0 mg/kg.

Libraries were prepared by immunoSEQ multiplex PCR; TCRdb keeps only in-frame clonotypes and omits some of them. The table shows about 64,000 clones, with 80% occurring only once. Regarding this clone: Its antigen is undetermined.

The input for sequencing was CD4+ or CD8+ T cells sorted from blood, taken in a trial of the OX40 agonist ivuxolimab. This TCR came from an adult with an advanced solid tumor such as melanoma, head and neck, liver or kidney cancer.

CDR3: CSVRVQGREQYF. As DNA, the CDR3 is TGCAGCGTGAGGGTACAGGGGCGAGAGCAGTACTTC. The genes are TRBV29-1 and TRBJ2-7; 7 nucleotides agree with TRBD1. The CDR3 has 12 residues. Germline assignment: CDR1 SQVTM and CDR2 ANQGSEA. V shed 6 bases and J 7 bases; nucleotides not matched to a gene: 9.